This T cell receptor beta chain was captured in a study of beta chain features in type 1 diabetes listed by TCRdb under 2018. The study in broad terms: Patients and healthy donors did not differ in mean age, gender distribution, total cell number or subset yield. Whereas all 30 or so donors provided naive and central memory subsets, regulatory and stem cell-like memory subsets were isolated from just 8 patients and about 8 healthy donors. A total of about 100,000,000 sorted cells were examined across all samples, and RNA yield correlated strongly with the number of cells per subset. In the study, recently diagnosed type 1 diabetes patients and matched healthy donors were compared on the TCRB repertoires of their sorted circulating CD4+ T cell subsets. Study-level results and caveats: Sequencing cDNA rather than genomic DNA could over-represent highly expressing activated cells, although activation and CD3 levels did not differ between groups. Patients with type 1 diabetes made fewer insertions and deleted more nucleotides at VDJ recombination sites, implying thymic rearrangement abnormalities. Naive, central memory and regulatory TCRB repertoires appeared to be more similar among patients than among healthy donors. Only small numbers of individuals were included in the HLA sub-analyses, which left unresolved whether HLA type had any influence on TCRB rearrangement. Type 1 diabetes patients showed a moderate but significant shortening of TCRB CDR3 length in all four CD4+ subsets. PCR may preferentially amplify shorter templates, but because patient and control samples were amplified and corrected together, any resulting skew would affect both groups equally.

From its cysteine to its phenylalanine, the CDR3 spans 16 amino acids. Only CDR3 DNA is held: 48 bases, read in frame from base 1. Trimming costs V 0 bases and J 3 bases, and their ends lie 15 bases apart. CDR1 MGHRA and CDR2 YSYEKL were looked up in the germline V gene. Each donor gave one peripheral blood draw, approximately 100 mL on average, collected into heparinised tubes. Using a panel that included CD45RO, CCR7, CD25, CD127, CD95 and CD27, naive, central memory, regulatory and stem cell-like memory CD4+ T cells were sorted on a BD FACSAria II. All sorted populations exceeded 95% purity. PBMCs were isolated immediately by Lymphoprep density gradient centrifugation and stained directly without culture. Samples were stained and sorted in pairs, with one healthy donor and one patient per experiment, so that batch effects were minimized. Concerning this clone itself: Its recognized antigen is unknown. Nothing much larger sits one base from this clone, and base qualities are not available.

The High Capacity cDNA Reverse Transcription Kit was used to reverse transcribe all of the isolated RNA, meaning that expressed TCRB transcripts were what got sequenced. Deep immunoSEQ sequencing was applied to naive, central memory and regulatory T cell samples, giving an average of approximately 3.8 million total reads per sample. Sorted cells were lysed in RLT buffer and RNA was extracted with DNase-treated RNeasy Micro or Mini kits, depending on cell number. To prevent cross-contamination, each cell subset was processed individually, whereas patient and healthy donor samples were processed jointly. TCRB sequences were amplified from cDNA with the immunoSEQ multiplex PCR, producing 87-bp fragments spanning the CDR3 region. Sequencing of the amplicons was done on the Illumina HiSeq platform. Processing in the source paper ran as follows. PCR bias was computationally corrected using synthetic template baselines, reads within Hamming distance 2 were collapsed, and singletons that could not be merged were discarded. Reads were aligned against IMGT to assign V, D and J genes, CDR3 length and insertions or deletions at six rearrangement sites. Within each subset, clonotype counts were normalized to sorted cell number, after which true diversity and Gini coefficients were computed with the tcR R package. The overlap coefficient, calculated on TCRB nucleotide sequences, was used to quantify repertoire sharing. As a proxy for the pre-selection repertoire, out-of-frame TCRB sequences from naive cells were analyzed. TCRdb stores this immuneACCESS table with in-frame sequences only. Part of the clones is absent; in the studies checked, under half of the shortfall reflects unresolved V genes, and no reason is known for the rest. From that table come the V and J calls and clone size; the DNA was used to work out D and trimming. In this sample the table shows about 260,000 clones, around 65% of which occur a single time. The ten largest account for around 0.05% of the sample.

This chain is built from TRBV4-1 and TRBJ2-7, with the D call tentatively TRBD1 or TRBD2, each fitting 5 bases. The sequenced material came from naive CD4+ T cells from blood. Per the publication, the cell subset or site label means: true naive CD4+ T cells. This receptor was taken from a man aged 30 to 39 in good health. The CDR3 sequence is CASSQDWGRGLYEQYF. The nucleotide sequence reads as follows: TGCGCCAGCAGCCAAGATTGGGGACGGGGTCTCTACGAGCAGTACTTC.